The table lists the clone carrying this T cell receptor beta chain with a few counts. The entry originates in a study of blood T cells in healthy people across ages. Per the germline V gene, CDR1 is MNHEY and CDR2 is SVGEGT. Trimming cost V 5 bases and J 5 bases; bases outside gene matches: 6. CDR3 size: 15 residues. It was with a sample-barcoded 5' primer and a J-beta primer mix that a second PCR of about 6 to 11 cycles was run. Each CDR3 protein gets one entry after TCRdb re-called the 5' RACE reads with MiXCR. The table has 1.5 million to 2 million distinct CDR3 sequences, around 40% seen once. The chain recombines TRBV6-2 or TRBV6-3 with TRBJ2-4; 10 positions agree with TRBD2. This sequence originates from a human donor in good health. Input material: blood. Here the CDR3 reads CASSGRLAGENIQYF. CDR3 sequence (DNA): TGTGCCAGCAGTGGACGACTAGCGGGCGAAAACATTCAGTACTTC.